This T cell receptor beta chain stems from a study of blood T cell repertoires in COVID-19. Overall study context: There were acute and convalescent COVID-19 samples, and they came from the United States, Italy and Spain. From T cells, B-cell-depleted T cells, or PBMCs came the material, which was cDNA or gDNA.

V was pared by 0 bases and J by 5 bases, with 8 bases between. This CDR3 has 13 amino acids. Germline CDR1 reads LGHNA; CDR2 reads YSLEER. In the authors' workflow: Reference gene primer amplification gave nucleated cell count estimates. TCRdb's table, derived via immunoSEQ multiplex PCR, lists solely in-frame clones and lacks some. V and J calls and clone size are given by that table; D and trimming were obtained from the DNA. The table records roughly 80,000 clones, almost 85% of them present only once. The rearrangement joins TRBV4-3 to TRBJ2-7, with D possibly being TRBD1 (6 bases). The clonotype comes from a man between 50 and 59 years old with acute or convalescent COVID-19. Sequencing was carried out using peripheral blood. CDR3 sequence: CASSQEQGDEQYF. CDR3 coding DNA: TGCGCCAGCAGCCAAGAACAGGGCGACGAGCAGTACTTC.